This T cell receptor beta chain originates from a study of response to subunit inactivated influenza vaccine. V shed 0 bases and J shed 4 bases, with 15 bases lying between them. CDR1 LGHNA and CDR2 YNFKEQ come from the germline V gene. The CDR3 is 16 residues long. The sample holds a few counts of this clonotype. What it binds is not known. Study-wide findings and caveats: Every seasonal influenza vaccination brings in few new T cells, the authors suggested.

TCRdb reanalysed the RT-PCR reads using MiXCR and keeps one entry per CDR3 protein. This table has roughly 790,000 distinct CDR3 sequences, 21% appearing once. This clonotype was sampled from a man aged 50 to 60 who received an inactivated influenza vaccine. V usage is TRBV4-2 and J usage is TRBJ1-2; D not resolved. The sequencing here drew on PBMCs from blood, taken 5 days after vaccination. CDR3 bases: TGTGCCAGCAGCCAAGATAGAGGAGCGGGGAGCTATGGCTACACCTTC. Translation gives CASSQDRGAGSYGYTF.